A selection of T cell receptor beta chains follows, all from one sample in a study of siplizumab effects on memory and regulatory T cells. Some clones are missing from TCRdb's copy, which holds only in-frame ones; the method was immunoSEQ multiplex PCR. Of around 95,000 clones in the sample, more than 85% are singletons; the top ten hold about 0.15%. The sequenced material came from CD4+ T cells sorted from blood. The receptors shown here come from a human donor in good health. CDR3s include the opening cysteine and the closing phenylalanine or tryptophan. The D gene is left open where the match is weak. Part of the rows lack a size; the others show once, few, many or a class for expanded clones.

V gene: TRBV27
J gene: TRBJ1-3
D gene: NA
clone size: once
CDR3 DNA: TGTGCCGGAGGTGGAGTGGGGCGAAACACCATATATTTT
CDR3 protein: CAGGGVGRNTIYF

V gene: TRBV5-4
J gene: TRBJ2-7
D gene: TRBD2
clone size: NA
CDR3 DNA: TGTGCCAGCTCCCCAGGGGGGACTAGCGGACCAGAGCAGTACTTC
CDR3 protein: CASSPGGTSGPEQYF

V gene: TRBV30
J gene: TRBJ2-7
D gene: NA
clone size: NA
CDR3 DNA: TGTGCCTGGAGTTCTAGGACCCGTTGGGCCTACGAGCAGTACTTC
CDR3 protein: CAWSSRTRWAYEQYF

V gene: TRBV27
J gene: TRBJ2-2
D gene: TRBD1
clone size: NA
CDR3 DNA: TGTGCCAGCAGTCCCCGGGACAGTAACACCGGGGAGCTGTTTTTT
CDR3 protein: CASSPRDSNTGELFF

V gene: TRBV19
J gene: TRBJ1-1
D gene: TRBD1
clone size: NA
CDR3 DNA: TGTGCCAGTAGTGCCCTGACAGGGTGGCAAACTGAAGCTTTCTTT
CDR3 protein: CASSALTGWQTEAFF

V gene: TRBV5-4
J gene: TRBJ2-2
D gene: NA
clone size: NA
CDR3 DNA: TGTGCCAGCAGCAGAGGGGGGATGTGGGCCGGGGAGCTGTTTTTT
CDR3 protein: CASSRGGMWAGELFF

V gene: TRBV7-2
J gene: TRBJ2-2
D gene: TRBD1
clone size: NA
CDR3 DNA: TGTGCCAGCAGTGTAAAGGACAGGGGGCGCGGCGGGGAGCTGTTTTTT
CDR3 protein: CASSVKDRGRGGELFF

V gene: TRBV6-5
J gene: TRBJ1-6
D gene: TRBD1
clone size: NA
CDR3 DNA: TGTGCCAGCAGTCGATGGACAGGGGGTAATTCACCCCTCCACTTT
CDR3 protein: CASSRWTGGNSPLHF

V gene: TRBV5-6
J gene: TRBJ2-3
D gene: NA
clone size: NA
CDR3 DNA: TGTGCCAGCAGGCTTAGCACAGATACGCAGTATTTT
CDR3 protein: CASRLSTDTQYF

V gene: TRBV7-3
J gene: TRBJ2-2
D gene: TRBD2
clone size: NA
CDR3 DNA: TGTGCCAGCAGCTTAACTGGACTAGCGGGCGGAATAAACACCGGGGAGCTGTTTTTT
CDR3 protein: CASSLTGLAGGINTGELFF

V gene: TRBV7-9
J gene: TRBJ2-2
D gene: NA
clone size: NA
CDR3 DNA: TGTGCCAGCAGCCCCGTCGTGCTGGGGGAGCTGTTTTTT
CDR3 protein: CASSPVVLGELFF

V gene: TRBV19
J gene: TRBJ1-3
D gene: NA
clone size: few
CDR3 DNA: TGTGCCAGTACGTGGGGCTCTGGAAACACCATATATTTT
CDR3 protein: CASTWGSGNTIYF

V gene: TRBV30
J gene: TRBJ2-3
D gene: NA
clone size: NA
CDR3 DNA: TGTGCCTGTGGGCGGGGGCCCACAGATACGCAGTATTTT
CDR3 protein: CACGRGPTDTQYF

V gene: TRBV4-3
J gene: TRBJ1-5
D gene: NA
clone size: NA
CDR3 DNA: TGCGCCAGCAGCCAAGCGGTGGATCAGCCCCAGCATTTT
CDR3 protein: CASSQAVDQPQHF

V gene: TRBV7-9
J gene: TRBJ2-1
D gene: TRBD2
clone size: NA
CDR3 DNA: TGTGCCAGCGGGGCACTAGCGGGGGGCCTGCTCGAGCAGTTCTTC
CDR3 protein: CASGALAGGLLEQFF

V gene: TRBV25-1
J gene: TRBJ1-3
D gene: NA
clone size: NA
CDR3 DNA: TGTGCCAGCAGTGAACCAAGTGGAAACACCATATATTTT
CDR3 protein: CASSEPSGNTIYF

V gene: TRBV10-1
J gene: TRBJ2-1
D gene: NA
clone size: NA
CDR3 DNA: TGCGCCAGCAGTGATACCCGACTTAGCTCCTACAATGAGCAGTTCTTC
CDR3 protein: CASSDTRLSSYNEQFF

V gene: TRBV4-2
J gene: TRBJ1-2
D gene: TRBD1
clone size: NA
CDR3 DNA: TGTGCCAGCGGGGACAGGGAAAATGATGGCTACACCTTC
CDR3 protein: CASGDRENDGYTF

V gene: TRBV29-1
J gene: TRBJ1-1
D gene: TRBD1
clone size: NA
CDR3 DNA: TGCAGCGTTGAAAGGGGACAGTTGGGCACTGAAGCTTTCTTT
CDR3 protein: CSVERGQLGTEAFF

V gene: TRBV6-5
J gene: TRBJ2-1
D gene: NA
clone size: NA
CDR3 DNA: TGTGCCGGCAGTTCCCCTAGCAATGAGCAGTTCTTC
CDR3 protein: CAGSSPSNEQFF

V gene: TRBV19
J gene: TRBJ2-3
D gene: TRBD2
clone size: NA
CDR3 DNA: TGTGCCAGTAGTATAGACGGACTAGCGGGGTTCTTAACAGATACGCAGTATTTT
CDR3 protein: CASSIDGLAGFLTDTQYF

V gene: TRBV10-3
J gene: TRBJ1-1
D gene: TRBD1
clone size: NA
CDR3 DNA: TGTGCCACCGGGGCGGGACAGGGTATTATGAACACTGAAGCTTTCTTT
CDR3 protein: CATGAGQGIMNTEAFF

V gene: TRBV29-1
J gene: TRBJ1-3
D gene: NA
clone size: NA
CDR3 DNA: TGCAGCGTTGAAGCAGGCTCTGGAAACACCATATATTTT
CDR3 protein: CSVEAGSGNTIYF

V gene: TRBV6-7
J gene: TRBJ1-1
D gene: NA
clone size: NA
CDR3 DNA: TGTGCCAGCAGTTACTTAACGGGACGGGAGGGAAGCACTGAAGCTTTCTTT
CDR3 protein: CASSYLTGREGSTEAFF

V gene: TRBV6-5
J gene: TRBJ1-6
D gene: NA
clone size: NA
CDR3 DNA: TGTGCCAGCAGTTACAGTATAAGGGGTTTAGATTCACCCCTCCACTTT
CDR3 protein: CASSYSIRGLDSPLHF

V gene: TRBV19
J gene: TRBJ2-1
D gene: TRBD2
clone size: NA
CDR3 DNA: TGTGCCAGTAGTATAGAACTAGCGGGGGGCCTTAGGGATGAGCAGTTCTTC
CDR3 protein: CASSIELAGGLRDEQFF

V gene: TRBV7-3
J gene: TRBJ2-1
D gene: TRBD2
clone size: NA
CDR3 DNA: TGTGCCAGCAGCCCAGCGGGACCCGAACTCGGTGAGCAGTTCTTC
CDR3 protein: CASSPAGPELGEQFF

V gene: TRBV10-3
J gene: TRBJ1-2
D gene: NA
clone size: NA
CDR3 DNA: TGTGCCATCAGCCCCTGGGGGTATGGCTACACCTTC
CDR3 protein: CAISPWGYGYTF

V gene: TRBV19
J gene: TRBJ1-5
D gene: NA
clone size: NA
CDR3 DNA: TGTGCCAGTAGTCTAAAGGACGGATACAATCAGCCCCAGCATTTT
CDR3 protein: CASSLKDGYNQPQHF

V gene: TRBV28
J gene: TRBJ2-2
D gene: TRBD1
clone size: NA
CDR3 DNA: TGTGCCAGCAACGGGAGGGACAGGGGCACCGGGGAGCTGTTTTTT
CDR3 protein: CASNGRDRGTGELFF